Listed below are T cell receptor beta chains from one sample, sequenced in a study of blood T cell repertoires in COVID-19. Clones were sequenced by immunoSEQ multiplex PCR, and TCRdb holds only the in-frame ones, with some missing. The profile covers 180,000 or so clones, with roughly 84% appearing a single time and over 2.5% taken by the ten largest. The sample comprised peripheral blood. All receptors come from a human donor with acute or convalescent COVID-19. The donor label of this sample is uncertain. Each CDR3 is given with its conserved first and last residue. Each record gives: CDR3 length, D gene, J gene, V gene, clone size, CDR3 protein, CDR3 DNA. The D gene is left open where the match is weak. Clone size is stated in some rows and not others, as once, few, many or a class when expanded.

cdr3_length: 13
d_call: TRBD1
j_call: TRBJ2-7
v_call: TRBV14
clone_size: NA
cdr3_aa: CASSGTGFYEQYF
cdr3_nt: TGTGCCAGCAGCGGGACAGGGTTTTACGAGCAGTACTTC

cdr3_length: 15
d_call: TRBD1
j_call: TRBJ1-3
v_call: TRBV5-1
clone_size: NA
cdr3_aa: CASSPTQGGGNTIYF
cdr3_nt: TGCGCCAGCAGCCCTACCCAGGGGGGCGGAAACACCATATATTTT

cdr3_length: 15
d_call: TRBD1
j_call: TRBJ1-2
v_call: TRBV6-4
clone_size: NA
cdr3_aa: CASSDSQGAYGGYTF
cdr3_nt: TGTGCCAGCAGTGACTCACAGGGGGCCTATGGTGGCTACACCTTC

cdr3_length: 14
d_call: TRBD1
j_call: TRBJ2-2
v_call: TRBV2
clone_size: NA
cdr3_aa: CASSLGRGTGELFF
cdr3_nt: TGTGCCAGCAGTCTAGGCAGGGGGACCGGGGAGCTGTTTTTT

cdr3_length: 15
d_call: NA
j_call: TRBJ2-1
v_call: TRBV7-8
clone_size: NA
cdr3_aa: CASSLEADQYNEQFF
cdr3_nt: TGTGCCAGCAGCTTAGAAGCGGATCAATACAATGAGCAGTTCTTC

cdr3_length: 16
d_call: TRBD2
j_call: TRBJ2-3
v_call: TRBV5-1
clone_size: NA
cdr3_aa: CASSLGGTSGTDTQYF
cdr3_nt: TGCGCCAGCAGCTTGGGGGGGACTAGCGGCACAGATACGCAGTATTTT

cdr3_length: 12
d_call: NA
j_call: TRBJ1-2
v_call: TRBV30
clone_size: once
cdr3_aa: CAWSVRGAGYTF
cdr3_nt: TGTGCCTGGAGTGTACGGGGGGCTGGCTACACCTTC

cdr3_length: 13
d_call: NA
j_call: TRBJ2-2
v_call: TRBV28
clone_size: NA
cdr3_aa: CASSEDRTGELFF
cdr3_nt: TGTGCCAGCAGTGAGGACAGAACCGGGGAGCTGTTTTTT

cdr3_length: 16
d_call: TRBD1
j_call: TRBJ1-4
v_call: TRBV29-1
clone_size: once
cdr3_aa: CSVKQGGPSTNEKLFF
cdr3_nt: TGCAGCGTCAAACAGGGGGGACCTTCAACTAATGAAAAACTGTTTTTT

cdr3_length: 13
d_call: NA
j_call: TRBJ2-1
v_call: TRBV7-8
clone_size: NA
cdr3_aa: CASSLGLGNEQFF
cdr3_nt: TGTGCCAGCAGCTTAGGACTAGGGAATGAGCAGTTCTTC

cdr3_length: 12
d_call: TRBD1
j_call: TRBJ1-2
v_call: TRBV2
clone_size: few
cdr3_aa: CARGTDNYGYTF
cdr3_nt: TGTGCCAGAGGGACAGACAACTATGGCTACACCTTC

cdr3_length: 21
d_call: TRBD2
j_call: TRBJ2-1
v_call: TRBV30
clone_size: NA
cdr3_aa: CAWSPYFMLAGGSYPTNEQFF
cdr3_nt: TGTGCCTGGAGCCCCTACTTTATGCTAGCGGGAGGATCCTACCCGACCAATGAGCAGTTCTTC

cdr3_length: 13
d_call: NA
j_call: TRBJ1-1
v_call: TRBV12-3/TRBV12-4
clone_size: few
cdr3_aa: CASSSGEGLEAFF
cdr3_nt: TGTGCCAGCAGCTCAGGGGAAGGTCTGGAAGCTTTCTTT